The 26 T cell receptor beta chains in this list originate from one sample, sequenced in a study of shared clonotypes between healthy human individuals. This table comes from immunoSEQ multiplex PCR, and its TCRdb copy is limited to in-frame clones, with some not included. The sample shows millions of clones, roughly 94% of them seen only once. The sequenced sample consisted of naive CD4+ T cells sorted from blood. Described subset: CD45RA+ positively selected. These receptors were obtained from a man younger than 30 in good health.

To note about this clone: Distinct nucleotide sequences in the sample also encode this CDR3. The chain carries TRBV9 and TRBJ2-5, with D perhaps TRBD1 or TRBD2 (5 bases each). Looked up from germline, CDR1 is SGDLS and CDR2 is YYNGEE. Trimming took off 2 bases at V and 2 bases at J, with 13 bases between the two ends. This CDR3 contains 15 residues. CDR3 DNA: TGTGCCAGCAGCGTCGACGGGACGGGGCAAGAGACCCAGTACTTC. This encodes CASSVDGTGQETQYF.

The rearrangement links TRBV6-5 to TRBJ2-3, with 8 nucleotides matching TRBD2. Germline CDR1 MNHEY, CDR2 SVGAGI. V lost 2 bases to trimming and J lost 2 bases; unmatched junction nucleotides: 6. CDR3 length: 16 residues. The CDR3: CASSYDSGGDTDTQYF. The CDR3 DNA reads TGTGCCAGCAGTTACGACTCGGGAGGGGACACAGATACGCAGTATTTT.

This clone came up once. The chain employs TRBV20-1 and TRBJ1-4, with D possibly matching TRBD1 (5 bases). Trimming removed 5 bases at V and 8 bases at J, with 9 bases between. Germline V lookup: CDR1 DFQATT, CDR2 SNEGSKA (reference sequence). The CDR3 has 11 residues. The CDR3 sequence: CSAGWGEKLFF. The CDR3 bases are TGCAGTGCTGGCTGGGGGGAAAAACTGTTTTTT.

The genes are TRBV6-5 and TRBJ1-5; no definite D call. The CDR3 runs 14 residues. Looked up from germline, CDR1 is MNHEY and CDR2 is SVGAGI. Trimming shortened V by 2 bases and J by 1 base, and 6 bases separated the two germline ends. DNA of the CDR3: TGTGCCAGCAGTTACAGTACAAGCAATCAGCCCCAGCATTTT. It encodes CASSYSTSNQPQHF.

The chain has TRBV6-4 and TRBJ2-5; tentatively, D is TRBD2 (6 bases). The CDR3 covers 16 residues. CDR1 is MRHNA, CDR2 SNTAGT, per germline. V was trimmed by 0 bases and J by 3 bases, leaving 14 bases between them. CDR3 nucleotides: TGTGCCAGCAGTGACTCTGCCCTCAGACTAGAAGAGACCCAGTACTTC. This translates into CASSDSALRLEETQYF.

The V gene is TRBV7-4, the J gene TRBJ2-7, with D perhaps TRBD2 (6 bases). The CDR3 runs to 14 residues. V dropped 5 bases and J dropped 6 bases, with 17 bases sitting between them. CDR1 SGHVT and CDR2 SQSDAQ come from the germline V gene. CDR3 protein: CASSHSGTAPEQYF. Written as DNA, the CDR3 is TGTGCCAGCAGCCATTCCGGGACTGCGCCCGAGCAGTACTTC.

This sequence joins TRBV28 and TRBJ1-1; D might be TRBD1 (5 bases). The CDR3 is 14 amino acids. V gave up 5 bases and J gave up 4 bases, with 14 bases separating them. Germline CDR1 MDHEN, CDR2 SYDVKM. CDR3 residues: CASSPSGTVTEAFF. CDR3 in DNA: TGTGCCAGCAGTCCTTCCGGGACGGTCACTGAAGCTTTCTTT. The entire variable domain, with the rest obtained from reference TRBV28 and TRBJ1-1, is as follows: DVKVTQSSRYLVKRTGEKVFLECVQDMDHENMFWYRQDPGLGLRLIYFSYDVKMKEKGDIPEGYSVSREKKERFSLILESASTNQTSMYLCASSPSGTVTEAFFGQGTRLTVV.

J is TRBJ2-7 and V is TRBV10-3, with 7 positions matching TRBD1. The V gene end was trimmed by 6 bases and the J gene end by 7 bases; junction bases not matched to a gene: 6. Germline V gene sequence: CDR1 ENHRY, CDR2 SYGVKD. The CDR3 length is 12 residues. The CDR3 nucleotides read TGTGCCATCAGCCCCGACAGGGATGAGCAGTACTTC. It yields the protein CAISPDRDEQYF.

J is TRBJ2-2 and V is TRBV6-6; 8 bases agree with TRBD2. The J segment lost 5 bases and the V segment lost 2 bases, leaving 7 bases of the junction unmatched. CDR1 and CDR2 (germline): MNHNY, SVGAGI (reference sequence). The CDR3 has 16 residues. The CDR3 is CASSYRTGGPTGELFF. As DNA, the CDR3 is TGTGCCAGCAGTTACCGAACGGGAGGGCCGACCGGGGAGCTGTTTTTT.

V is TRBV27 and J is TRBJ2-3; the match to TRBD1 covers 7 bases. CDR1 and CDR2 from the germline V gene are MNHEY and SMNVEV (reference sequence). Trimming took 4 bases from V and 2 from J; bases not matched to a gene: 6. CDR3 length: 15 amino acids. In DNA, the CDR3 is TGTGCCAGCAGTTCACTCGGACAGGCCACAGATACGCAGTATTTT. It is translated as CASSSLGQATDTQYF.

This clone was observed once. CDR3 DNA: TGTGCCAGCAGTGAACGGTGGGTCTCAGATACGCAGTATTTT. Encoded protein: CASSERWVSDTQYF. The chain uses TRBV2 and TRBJ2-3; D gene uncertain. CDR1 and CDR2 (germline): SNHLY, FYNNEI. Trimming removed 2 bases at V and 4 bases at J, with 10 bases between. The CDR3 has 14 amino acids.

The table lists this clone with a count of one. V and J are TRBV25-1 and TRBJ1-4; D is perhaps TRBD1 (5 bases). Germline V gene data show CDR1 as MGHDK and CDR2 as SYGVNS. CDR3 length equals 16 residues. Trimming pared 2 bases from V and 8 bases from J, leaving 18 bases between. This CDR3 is CASSEGRLRVDEKLFF. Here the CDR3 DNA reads TGTGCCAGCAGTGAAGGACGGCTCAGGGTGGACGAAAAACTGTTTTTT.

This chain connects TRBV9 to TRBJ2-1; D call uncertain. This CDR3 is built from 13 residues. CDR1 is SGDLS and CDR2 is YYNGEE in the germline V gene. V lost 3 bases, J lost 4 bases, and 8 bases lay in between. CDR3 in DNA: TGTGCCAGCAGCGACACGGATTACAATGAGCAGTTCTTC. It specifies CASSDTDYNEQFF.

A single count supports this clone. CDR3 sequence reads: CASSYSIAEYNEQFF. CDR3 in DNA: TGTGCCAGCAGTTACTCGATCGCAGAATACAATGAGCAGTTCTTC. The chain combines TRBV6-6 with TRBJ2-1; the D is unclear. V was shortened by 0 bases and J by 4 bases, with 10 bases between the two germline ends. The CDR3 has 15 residues. Germline-derived CDR1 and CDR2 are MNHNY and SVGAGI (reference sequence).

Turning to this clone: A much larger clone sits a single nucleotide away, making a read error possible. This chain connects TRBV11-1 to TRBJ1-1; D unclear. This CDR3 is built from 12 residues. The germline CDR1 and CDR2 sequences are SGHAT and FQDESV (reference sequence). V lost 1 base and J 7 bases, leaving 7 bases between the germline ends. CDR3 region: CASSLGGLEAFF. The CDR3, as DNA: TGTGCCAGCAGCTTAGGAGGGCTTGAAGCTTTCTTT.

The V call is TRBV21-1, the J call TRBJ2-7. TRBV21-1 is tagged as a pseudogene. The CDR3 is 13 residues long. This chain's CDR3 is CASSKWVCHEQYF. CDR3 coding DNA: TGTGCCAGCAGCAAATGGGTCTGTCACGAGCAGTACTTC.

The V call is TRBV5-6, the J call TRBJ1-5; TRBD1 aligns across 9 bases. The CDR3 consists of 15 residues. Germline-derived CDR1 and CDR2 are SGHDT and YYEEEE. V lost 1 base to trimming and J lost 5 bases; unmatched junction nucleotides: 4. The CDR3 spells CASSLWGQGYQPQHF. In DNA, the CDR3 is TGTGCCAGCAGCTTGTGGGGACAGGGATATCAGCCCCAGCATTTT.

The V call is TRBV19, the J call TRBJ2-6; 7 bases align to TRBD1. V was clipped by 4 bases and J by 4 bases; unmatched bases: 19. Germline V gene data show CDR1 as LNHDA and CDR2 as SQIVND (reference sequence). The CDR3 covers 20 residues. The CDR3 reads CASSNGDRDRVLPGANVLTF. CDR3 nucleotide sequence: TGTGCCAGTAGTAACGGGGACCGAGACAGGGTCCTGCCCGGGGCCAACGTCCTGACTTTC.

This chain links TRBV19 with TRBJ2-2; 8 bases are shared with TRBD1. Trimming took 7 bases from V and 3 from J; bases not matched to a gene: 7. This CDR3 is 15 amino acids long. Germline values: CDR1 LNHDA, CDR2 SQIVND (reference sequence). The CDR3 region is CASITGTGYTGELFF. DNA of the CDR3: TGTGCCAGTATTACCGGGACAGGATACACCGGGGAGCTGTTTTTT.

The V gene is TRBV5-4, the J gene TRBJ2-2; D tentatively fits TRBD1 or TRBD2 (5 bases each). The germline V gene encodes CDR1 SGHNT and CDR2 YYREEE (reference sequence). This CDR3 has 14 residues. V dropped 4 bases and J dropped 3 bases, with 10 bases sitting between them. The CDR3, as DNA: TGTGCCAGCAGCCGTATGGGGGACACCGGGGAGCTGTTTTTT. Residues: CASSRMGDTGELFF.

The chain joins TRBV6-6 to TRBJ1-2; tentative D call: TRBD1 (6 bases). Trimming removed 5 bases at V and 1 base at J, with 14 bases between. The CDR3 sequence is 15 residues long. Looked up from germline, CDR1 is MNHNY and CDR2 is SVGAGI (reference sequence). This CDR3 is CASSIQRTVNYGYTF. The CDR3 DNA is TGTGCCAGCAGTATTCAACGGACAGTTAACTATGGCTACACCTTC.

CDR3 bases: TGTGCCAGCAGCTACCGACAGGTTAACACCGGGGAGCTGTTTTTT. Its protein is CASSYRQVNTGELFF. This chain links TRBV7-9 with TRBJ2-2; a possible D gene is TRBD1 (6 bases). CDR3 length equals 15 residues. V was pared by 4 bases and J by 2 bases, with 11 bases between. Germline lookup yields CDR1 SEHNR and CDR2 FQNEAQ (reference sequence).

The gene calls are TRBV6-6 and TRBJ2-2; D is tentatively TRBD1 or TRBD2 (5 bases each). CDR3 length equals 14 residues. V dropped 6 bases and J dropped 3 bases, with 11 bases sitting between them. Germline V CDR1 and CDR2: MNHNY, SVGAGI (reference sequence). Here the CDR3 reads CASRGDPDTGELFF. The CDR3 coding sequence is TGTGCCAGCAGGGGGGACCCTGACACCGGGGAGCTGTTTTTT.

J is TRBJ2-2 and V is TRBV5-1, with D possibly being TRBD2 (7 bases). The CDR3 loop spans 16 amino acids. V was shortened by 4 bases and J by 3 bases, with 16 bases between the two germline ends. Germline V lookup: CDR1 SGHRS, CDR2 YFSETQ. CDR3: CASSPRRGPDTGELFF. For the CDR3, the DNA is TGCGCCAGCAGCCCGCGGCGGGGGCCGGACACCGGGGAGCTGTTTTTT.

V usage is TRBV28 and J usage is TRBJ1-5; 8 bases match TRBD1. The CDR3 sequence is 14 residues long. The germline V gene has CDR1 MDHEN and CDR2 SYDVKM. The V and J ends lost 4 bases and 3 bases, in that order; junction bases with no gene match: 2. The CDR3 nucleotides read TGTGCCAGCAGTTGGACAGGGACCAATCAGCCCCAGCATTTT. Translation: CASSWTGTNQPQHF.

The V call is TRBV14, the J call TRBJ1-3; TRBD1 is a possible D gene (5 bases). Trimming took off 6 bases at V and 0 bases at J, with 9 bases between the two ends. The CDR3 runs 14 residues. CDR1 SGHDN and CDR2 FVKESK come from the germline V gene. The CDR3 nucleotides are TGTGCCAGCAGAAACACAGGCTCTGGAAACACCATATATTTT. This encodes CASRNTGSGNTIYF. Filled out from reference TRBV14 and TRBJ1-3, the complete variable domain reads EAGVTQFPSHSVIEKGQTVTLRCDPISGHDNLYWYRRVMGKEIKFLLHFVKESKQDESGMPNNRFLAERTGGTYSTLKVQPAELEDSGVYFCASRNTGSGNTIYFGEGSWLTVV.